One sample yielded the 8 T cell receptor beta chains listed below, sequenced in a study of cytomegalovirus exposure and HLA in healthy donors. The PCR was carried out with 60 Vbeta primers and 13 Jbeta primers. The assay was immunoSEQ multiplex PCR, and TCRdb's table has in-frame clones only and misses some. The sample yields roughly 120,000 clones, about 70% seen once. The sample was PBMCs. Source of these receptors: a woman aged 60-75 years in good health and CMV-seropositive.

This rearrangement joins TRBV5-1 to TRBJ2-2; TRBD2 is a possible D gene (6 bases). The length of the CDR3 is 13 residues. V was cut by 2 bases and J by 5 bases, with 7 bases left in between. Germline lookup yields CDR1 SGHRS and CDR2 YFSETQ. This CDR3 is CASSFGGTGELFF. The CDR3 bases are TGCGCCAGCAGCTTCGGAGGGACCGGGGAGCTGTTTTTT.

The chain joins TRBV5-4 to TRBJ1-2; D is unresolved. The CDR3 covers 15 residues. V was clipped by 3 bases and J by 7 bases, with 19 bases between them. Germline CDR1 and CDR2: SGHNT and YYREEE (reference sequence). The CDR3 spells CASSSLGSPGPGYTF. Written as DNA, the CDR3 is TGTGCCAGCAGCTCCCTTGGGAGTCCGGGTCCTGGCTACACCTTC. Based on the CDR3 plus reference TRBV5-4 and TRBJ1-2, the full variable domain is ETGVTQSPTHLIKTRGQQVTLRCSSQSGHNTVSWYQQALGQGPQFIFQYYREEENGRGNFPPRFSGLQFPNYSSELNVNALELDDSALYLCASSSLGSPGPGYTFGSGTRLTVV.

This rearrangement joins TRBV19 to TRBJ2-2; 9 nucleotides line up with TRBD1. The V segment lost 8 bases and the J segment 4 bases; nucleotides outside the gene matches: 8. CDR1 and CDR2 from the germline V gene are LNHDA and SQIVND (reference sequence). The CDR3 is made up of 15 amino acids. The CDR3 here is CASYTGGAVTGELFF. As DNA, the CDR3 is TGTGCCAGTTATACAGGGGGCGCGGTCACCGGGGAGCTGTTTTTT.

The genes are TRBV30 and TRBJ2-7; D might be TRBD1 (6 bases). V lost 0 bases to trimming and J lost 6 bases, with 12 bases between them. Germline V CDR1 and CDR2: GTSNPN, SVGIG (reference sequence). The CDR3 is made up of 13 amino acids. DNA for the CDR3: TGTGCCTGGAGTGTAGTTATAGGGGGCGAGCAGTACTTC. Its protein product is CAWSVVIGGEQYF.

In its sample, this clone was seen once. V gene TRBV7-2 combines with J gene TRBJ2-3; D ambiguous. The V end was cut by 4 bases, the J end by 0 bases, with 8 bases between. The germline V gene encodes CDR1 SGHTA and CDR2 FQGNSA. The CDR3 spans 14 residues. The CDR3 sequence is CASSSRASTDTQYF. The CDR3 DNA sequence: TGTGCCAGCAGCTCCCGCGCCAGCACAGATACGCAGTATTTT.

The genes are TRBV5-4 and TRBJ2-5; D not certain. The CDR3 runs 13 residues. Looked up from germline, CDR1 is SGHNT and CDR2 is YYREEE (reference sequence). Trimming stripped 0 bases from V and 3 bases from J, with 6 bases between. This CDR3 reads CASSLGSEETQYF. Written as DNA, the CDR3 is TGTGCCAGCAGCTTGGGGAGTGAAGAGACCCAGTACTTC.

The rearrangement uses TRBV5-6 and TRBJ2-3; 8 bases are shared with TRBD1. With 0 bases clipped from V and 4 bases from J, the junction kept 10 bases outside the gene matches. The CDR3 loop spans 17 amino acids. Per the germline V gene, CDR1 is SGHDT and CDR2 is YYEEEE. CDR3 sequence: CASSLAGRGRGADTQYF. The CDR3 nucleotides are TGTGCCAGCAGCTTGGCGGGCAGGGGGCGCGGCGCAGATACGCAGTATTTT.

The sample holds a few counts of this clone. The gene calls are TRBV4-3 and TRBJ2-6; D not certain. The V end was cut by 0 bases, the J end by 0 bases, with 12 bases between. CDR1 is LGHNA and CDR2 is YSLEER in the germline V gene. This CDR3 has 18 amino acids. Here the CDR3 reads CASSQEIPFYSGANVLTF. In DNA, the CDR3 is TGCGCCAGCAGCCAAGAAATCCCCTTTTACTCTGGGGCCAACGTCCTGACTTTC.